The 12 T cell receptor beta chains presented below share a single source sample, sequenced in a study of T cells after yellow fever vaccination. TCRdb used MiXCR to reprocess the 5' RACE reads, holding one entry per CDR3 protein. The sample has some 560,000 distinct CDR3 sequences, around 17% seen once. The material sequenced was PBMCs, taken around 5 days after the first yellow fever vaccination. These receptors originate from a man aged 18-30 years who received the YFV17D yellow fever vaccine.

This clonotype was recorded many times. This sequence joins TRBV7-2 and TRBJ2-4; 7 nucleotides match TRBD1. The junction had 4 bases not matched to a gene; V was cut back by 3 bases and J by 8 bases. The CDR3 loop spans 13 amino acids. Germline loops: CDR1 SGHTA, CDR2 FQGNSA. The CDR3 region is CASSFNRGDIQYF. CDR3 DNA: TGTGCCAGCAGCTTCAACAGGGGAGACATTCAGTACTTC.

The chain recombines TRBV7-2 with TRBJ1-3; no reliable D call. Germline CDR1 SGHTA, CDR2 FQGNSA. V lost 1 base to trimming and J lost 4 bases, with 8 bases between them. The CDR3 spans 14 residues. The CDR3 nucleotides read TGTGCCAGCAGCTTAGGGGCGCGAGGAAACACCATATATTTT. This sequence encodes CASSLGARGNTIYF.

In this sample, this clonotype turned up a few times. The J gene is TRBJ2-7, the V gene TRBV5-4, with 9 nucleotides matching TRBD1. The CDR3 is 13 amino acids. Germline V gene data show CDR1 as SGHNT and CDR2 as YYREEE (reference sequence). J was trimmed by 5 bases and V by 4 bases; bases with no gene match: 4. CDR3 in amino acids: CASSKQGADEQYV. Here the CDR3 DNA reads TGTGCCAGCAGCAAACAGGGGGCGGACGAGCAGTACGTC.

This clonotype has a handful of counts. The chain recombines TRBV5-1 with TRBJ2-4; either TRBD1 or TRBD2 may supply D (5 bases each). The length of the CDR3 is 16 residues. Germline values: CDR1 SGHRS, CDR2 YFSETQ. The V end lost 2 bases, the J end lost 0 bases, and 12 bases lay between the germline ends. As DNA, the CDR3 is TGCGCCAGCAGCTTCGCAGGGACCCTAGCCAAAAACATTCAGTACTTC. This gives the protein CASSFAGTLAKNIQYF.

The rearrangement uses TRBV27 and TRBJ2-1; no reliable D call. Germline values: CDR1 MNHEY, CDR2 SMNVEV (reference sequence). The germline V and J ends were trimmed by 3 bases and 2 bases, with 8 bases remaining between them. CDR3 length equals 14 residues. CDR3 sequence (DNA): TGTGCCAGCAGTTTGGCGCAGGCCTACAATGAGCAGTTCTTC. This encodes CASSLAQAYNEQFF.

The chain couples TRBV5-1 to TRBJ2-1; TRBD2 is a possible D gene (5 bases). Germline CDR1 SGHRS, CDR2 YFSETQ. Between the trimmed V and J ends, which lost 0 bases and 3 bases, there was a span of 7 bases. CDR3 length: 14 amino acids. CDR3 region: CASSLVGVYNEQFF. CDR3 sequence (DNA): TGCGCCAGCAGCTTGGTGGGAGTCTACAATGAGCAGTTCTTC.

V usage is TRBV12-3 or TRBV12-4 and J usage is TRBJ2-5; no firm D call. This CDR3 comprises 13 residues. Trimming shortened V by 3 bases and J by 1 base, and 6 bases separated the two germline ends. The CDR3 nucleotides are TGTGCCAGCAGTTTTACCAGCCAAGAGACCCAGTACTTC. It specifies CASSFTSQETQYF.

On this clonotype itself: At one end, the junction sequence differs from germline, possibly due to a read error. The chain links TRBV7-7 to TRBJ2-3, with a weak D call TRBD1 (5 bases). The CDR3 is made up of 14 amino acids. Germline V lookup: CDR1 SSHAT, CDR2 FNYEAQ (reference sequence). In DNA form, the CDR3 reads TGTGCTAGCAGCCCAGGGTTTCTCACAGATACGCAGTATTTT. Translating gives CASSPGFLTDTQYF.

This clonotype came up many times. The chain is built from TRBV27 and TRBJ1-1; TRBD1 agrees at 7 bases. The CDR3 has 11 residues. V trimming: 7 bases; J trimming: 4 bases; junction bases outside the gene matches: 0. Germline lookup yields CDR1 MNHEY and CDR2 SMNVEV (reference sequence). The CDR3: CASNRGTEAFF. In DNA, the CDR3 is TGTGCCAGCAACAGGGGCACTGAAGCTTTCTTT.

The chain employs TRBV20-1 and TRBJ2-3; weak D call: TRBD1 (6 bases). The V end was cut by 5 bases, the J end by 2 bases, with 11 bases between. The CDR3 extends over 13 amino acids. The germline V gene encodes CDR1 DFQATT and CDR2 SNEGSKA (reference sequence). The CDR3 here is CSAGRDNTDTQYF. CDR3 coding DNA: TGCAGTGCTGGCCGGGACAACACAGATACGCAGTATTTT.

As concerns this clonotype: This may be a read error, as it is one base from a much larger clone. J is TRBJ2-7 and V is TRBV9; 10 nucleotides agree with TRBD2. The germline V gene has CDR1 SGDLS and CDR2 YYNGEE. The CDR3 sequence is 16 residues long. CDR3 sequence (DNA): TGTGCCCGCAGCGTATCCGGGACTAGCGAAACCTACGAGCAGTACTTC. It specifies CARSVSGTSETYEQYF.

This clonotype was seen more than once but under ten times. J is TRBJ1-6 and V is TRBV21-1. TRBV21-1 is marked as a pseudogene. This CDR3 spans 12 amino acids. This CDR3 reads CASRVGYSPLHF. For the CDR3, the DNA is TGTGCCAGCAGGGTTGGGTACTCACCCCTCCACTTT.